This T cell receptor beta chain was identified during a study of spatial heterogeneity in lung cancer. This clonotype was counted at least ten times. Its antigen is undetermined. Individual TCR cDNA molecules each bore their own unique molecular identifier. TCRdb reprocessed the 5' RACE reads with MiXCR, giving one entry per CDR3 protein. Among 20,000 to 25,000 distinct CDR3 sequences listed, 2.5% to 3% were seen once. General study results and limits: The study found that expanded intratumoral alpha and beta TCR counts tracked tumor mutation counts. Coverage was estimated at roughly 7% of tumor T cells for alpha chains and around 12% for beta chains.

Time point reported: sample taken at primary tumor resection. Samples came from roughly 70 TRACERx patients with untreated early-stage lung cancer. Unsorted tumor, nontumor lung tissue or cryopreserved PBMC supplied the whole RNA. The TCR was taken from a male donor with early-stage non-small cell lung cancer. This specimen consisted of lung tumor tissue, obtained at surgery.

CDR3 protein: CSARIGGIGEKLFF. Here the CDR3 DNA reads TGCAGTGCTAGAATTGGGGGAATAGGTGAAAAACTGTTTTTT. This chain links TRBV20-1 with TRBJ1-4, with D tentatively TRBD1 (5 bases). This CDR3 region has 14 residues. Germline V lookup: CDR1 DFQATT, CDR2 SNEGSKA (reference sequence). Trimming shortened V by 2 bases and J by 7 bases, and 14 bases separated the two germline ends.